The rows below give T cell receptor beta chains drawn from one sample of a study of shared clonotypes between healthy human individuals. Generated by immunoSEQ multiplex PCR, the TCRdb table keeps only in-frame clones and is missing some. The table has 400,000 to 550,000 clones, around 79% seen once. Input material: PBMCs. The receptor source for this set is a woman aged 40 to 49 in good health. Some clones in this sample may be carry-over from other donors' samples. CDR3s include the opening cysteine and the closing phenylalanine or tryptophan.

>TRBV18|15
CASSPPGTSHNEQFF
>TRBV5-1|16
CASSLAPGQATGELFF
>TRBV5-4|16
CASSSGRQGGDSPLHF
>TRBV29-1|15
CSVESEDRGYNEQFF
>TRBV6-6|15
CASAQDRGFYNEQFF
>TRBV11-2|15
CASSQDPSSSYEQYF
>TRBV30|12
CAWSGGQGPSFF
>TRBV9|17
CASSPRLAGGLTDTQYF
>TRBV18|15
CASSPPSGQGETQYF
>TRBV27|15
CASKPIGPWGETQYF
>TRBV29-1|12
CSVGAGSYEQYF
>TRBV7-2|16
CASSLEGIGADQPQHF
>TRBV28|14
CASGGQGAAGELFF
>TRBV30|16
CAWSYGRRSGANVLTF
>TRBV28|13
CASRDSNTGELFF
>TRBV6-1|15
CASSTQQGVSREQYF
>TRBV12-2|20
CASRLLVGHNLTSGANVLTF
>TRBV10-3|16
CAISEVGREGTGELFF
>TRBV9|14
CASSVDPSGNTIYF
>TRBV5-1|16
CASSSPGQGSTGELFF
>TRBV5-1|16
CASSLEASGSGVEQFF
>TRBV28|18
CASSLLKGTGGSNQPQHF
>TRBV18|18
CASSPYTGGTGIRNEAFF
>TRBV5-1|14
CASSPGGRNTEAFF
>TRBV7-2|17
CASSLIAGGAGANVLTF
>TRBV2|14
CASNPTSGTDTQYF
>TRBV7-8|12
CASRPPVGELFF
>TRBV5-4|13
CASSPHGANVLTF
>TRBV6-5|15
CASSYSSGLRTEAFF
>TRBV2|16
CASTTAEGAVDQPQHF
>TRBV25-1|15
CASSERGGQSYEQYF
>TRBV4-3|15
CASSQDSGNGNEQFF
>TRBV27|13
CASSSGSYNEQFF
>TRBV5-1|14
CASSQQGASYEQYF
>TRBV27|13
CASSQRSTDTQYF
>TRBV27|17
CASSSPGPAGPDNEQFF
>TRBV10-3|17
CAISESSSGRGGNEQFF
>TRBV14|14
CASSQLGANEKLFF
>TRBV7-9|14
CASTLTWDHEKLFF
>TRBV4-2|14
CASSKSTSGATQYF
>TRBV4-3|15
CASSQEVGRVYEQYF
>TRBV27|16
CASSSASWDRQETQYF
>TRBV7-2|12
CASGLIYNEQFF
>TRBV6-1|15
CASKKSSESGNTIYF
>TRBV19|15
CASSPRGFSYNEQFF